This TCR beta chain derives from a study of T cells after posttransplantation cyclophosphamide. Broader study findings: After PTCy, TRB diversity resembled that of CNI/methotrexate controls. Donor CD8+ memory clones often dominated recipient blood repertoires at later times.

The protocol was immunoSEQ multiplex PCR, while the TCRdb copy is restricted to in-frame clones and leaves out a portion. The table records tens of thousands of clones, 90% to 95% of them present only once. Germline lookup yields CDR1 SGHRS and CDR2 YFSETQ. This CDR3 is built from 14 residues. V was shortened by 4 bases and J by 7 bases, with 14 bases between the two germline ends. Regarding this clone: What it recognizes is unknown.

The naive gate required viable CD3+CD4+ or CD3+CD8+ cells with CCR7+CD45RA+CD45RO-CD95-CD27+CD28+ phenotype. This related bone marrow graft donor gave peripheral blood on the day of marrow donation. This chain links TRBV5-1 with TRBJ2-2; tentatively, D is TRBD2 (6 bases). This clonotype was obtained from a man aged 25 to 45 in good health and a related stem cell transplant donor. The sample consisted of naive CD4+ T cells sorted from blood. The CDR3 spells CASSVLSGGGELFF. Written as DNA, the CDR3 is TGCGCCAGCAGCGTACTTAGCGGCGGCGGGGAGCTGTTTTTT.